Listed below are T cell receptor beta chains from one sample, sequenced in a study of PD-L1 blockade in urothelial cancer. Profiling relied on immunoSEQ multiplex PCR, and the TCRdb table lists in-frame clones only, not all of them. The sample has under 95,000 clones, about 83% seen once. Material: PBMCs, obtained around atezolizumab (anti-PD-L1) treatment. The source is a man in his sixties with urothelial cancer. The CDR3 runs from the conserved cysteine through the conserved F or W. D genes are given only for firm matches. Clone sizes are given selectively: once, few, many, or a class where the clone is expanded.

J: TRBJ2-3
V: TRBV5-8
D: TRBD2
size: once
length: 15
DNA: TGTGCCAGCAGCTTGGGGGGGGGTCGCACAGATACGCAGTATTTT
CDR3: CASSLGGGRTDTQYF

J: TRBJ1-2
V: TRBV30
D: NA
size: few
length: 11
DNA: TGTGCCTGGACAGGGGACTATGGCTACACCTTC
CDR3: CAWTGDYGYTF

J: TRBJ2-7
V: TRBV27
D: NA
size: NA
length: 14
DNA: TGTGCCAGCAGTTTAAGAACAGGTTACTACGAGCAGTACTTC
CDR3: CASSLRTGYYEQYF

J: TRBJ2-3
V: TRBV28
D: TRBD2
size: NA
length: 18
DNA: TGTGCCAGCAGTTTTAGCGGGAGGGCCCGTGTTGGCACAGATACGCAGTATTTT
CDR3: CASSFSGRARVGTDTQYF

J: TRBJ1-2
V: TRBV28
D: NA
size: once
length: 12
DNA: TGTGCCAGCAGTTCCGGGTCCCATGGCTACACCTTC
CDR3: CASSSGSHGYTF

J: TRBJ2-5
V: TRBV5-1
D: NA
size: NA
length: 15
DNA: TGCGCCAGCAGCTTACAGACTAGTAATCAGGAGACCCAGTACTTC
CDR3: CASSLQTSNQETQYF

J: TRBJ2-2
V: TRBV2
D: NA
size: NA
length: 16
DNA: TGTGCCAGCAGTGAAGCGCAGGGGCCTTACACCGGGGAGCTGTTTTTT
CDR3: CASSEAQGPYTGELFF

J: TRBJ2-3
V: TRBV4-1
D: NA
size: NA
length: 16
DNA: TGCGCCAGCAGCCAGACGCCGGGAGTCGGCACAGATACGCAGTATTTT
CDR3: CASSQTPGVGTDTQYF

J: TRBJ1-5
V: TRBV5-1
D: TRBD1
size: few
length: 15
DNA: TGCGCCAGCAGCACCGGGACAGGCACCAATCAGCCCCAGCATTTT
CDR3: CASSTGTGTNQPQHF

J: TRBJ1-2
V: TRBV2
D: NA
size: NA
length: 15
DNA: TGTGCCAGCAGCTATACGAAGACAGGAATCTATGGCTACACCTTC
CDR3: CASSYTKTGIYGYTF

J: TRBJ2-4
V: TRBV30
D: TRBD1
size: once
length: 18
DNA: TGTGCCTGGAGTGTCTTTCGAGGGACAGGGATCGTCAAAAACATTCAGTACTTC
CDR3: CAWSVFRGTGIVKNIQYF

J: TRBJ2-7
V: TRBV2
D: NA
size: NA
length: 12
DNA: TGTGCCAGCAGTCGTCACAGGGCAGAGCAGTACTTC
CDR3: CASSRHRAEQYF

J: TRBJ1-4
V: TRBV2
D: TRBD1
size: NA
length: 15
DNA: TGTGCCAGCAACCTACAGGGGGGGGGTAATGAAAAACTGTTTTTT
CDR3: CASNLQGGGNEKLFF

J: TRBJ1-3
V: TRBV15
D: NA
size: NA
length: 16
DNA: TGTGCCACCAGCAGAGATTTGGCAGGCTCTGGAAACACCATATATTTT
CDR3: CATSRDLAGSGNTIYF

J: TRBJ1-4
V: TRBV11-2
D: NA
size: once
length: 13
DNA: TGTGCCAGCAGCTTTCTAGTGGAGGAAAAACTGTTTTTT
CDR3: CASSFLVEEKLFF

J: TRBJ1-2
V: TRBV28
D: TRBD1
size: NA
length: 15
DNA: TGTGCCAGCAGTTTATGGGCAGGGGGCATCTATGGCTACACCTTC
CDR3: CASSLWAGGIYGYTF

J: TRBJ1-2
V: TRBV5-1
D: NA
size: NA
length: 14
DNA: TGCGCCAGCAGCCCCATGAGTTTCGACTATGGCTACACCTTC
CDR3: CASSPMSFDYGYTF

J: TRBJ2-7
V: TRBV2
D: TRBD2
size: once
length: 15
DNA: TGTGCCAGCAGGGAAGGACTAGCGGGTACCTACGAGCAGTACTTC
CDR3: CASREGLAGTYEQYF

J: TRBJ2-1
V: TRBV19
D: NA
size: NA
length: 15
DNA: TGTGCCAGTAGTTGGACGGGGGTGGGGGTGGATGAGCAGTTCTTC
CDR3: CASSWTGVGVDEQFF

J: TRBJ2-7
V: TRBV7-9
D: NA
size: NA
length: 14
DNA: TGTGCCAGCAGCTTATCGGGGGACCAACACGAGCAGTACTTC
CDR3: CASSLSGDQHEQYF

J: TRBJ1-5
V: TRBV18
D: TRBD1
size: NA
length: 15
DNA: TGTGCCAGCTCACTTGACAGGGGAGTCAATCAGCCCCAGCATTTT
CDR3: CASSLDRGVNQPQHF

J: TRBJ1-1
V: TRBV2
D: NA
size: once
length: 14
DNA: TGTGCCAGCAGGAGGGCCGAACGTAGCACTGAAGCTTTCTTT
CDR3: CASRRAERSTEAFF

J: TRBJ1-2
V: TRBV30
D: NA
size: NA
length: 12
DNA: TGTGCCTGGAGTGAGGGGGACTATGGCTACACCTTC
CDR3: CAWSEGDYGYTF